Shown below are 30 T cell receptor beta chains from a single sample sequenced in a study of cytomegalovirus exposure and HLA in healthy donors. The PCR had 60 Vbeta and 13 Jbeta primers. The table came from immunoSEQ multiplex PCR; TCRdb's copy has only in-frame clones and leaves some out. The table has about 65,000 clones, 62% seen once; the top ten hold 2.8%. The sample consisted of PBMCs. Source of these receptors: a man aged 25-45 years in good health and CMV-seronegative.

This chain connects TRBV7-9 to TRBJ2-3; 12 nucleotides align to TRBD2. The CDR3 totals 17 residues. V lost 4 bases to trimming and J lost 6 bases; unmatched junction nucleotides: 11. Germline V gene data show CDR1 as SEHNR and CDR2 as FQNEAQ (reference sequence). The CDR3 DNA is TGTGCCAGCAGCTATCTAGCGGGGGGGCCCGTTTGGGATACGCAGTATTTT. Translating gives CASSYLAGGPVWDTQYF.

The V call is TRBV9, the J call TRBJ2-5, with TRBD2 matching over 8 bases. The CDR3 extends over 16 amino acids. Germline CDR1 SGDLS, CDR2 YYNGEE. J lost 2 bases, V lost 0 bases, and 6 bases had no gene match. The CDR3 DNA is TGTGCCAGCAGCGTAGGGACTAGCCGAAGTCAAGAGACCCAGTACTTC. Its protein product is CASSVGTSRSQETQYF. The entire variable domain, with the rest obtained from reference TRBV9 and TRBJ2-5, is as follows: DSGVTQTPKHLITATGQRVTLRCSPRSGDLSVYWYQQSLDQGLQFLIQYYNGEERAKGNILERFSAQQFPDLHSELNLSSLELGDSALYFCASSVGTSRSQETQYFGPGTRLLVL.

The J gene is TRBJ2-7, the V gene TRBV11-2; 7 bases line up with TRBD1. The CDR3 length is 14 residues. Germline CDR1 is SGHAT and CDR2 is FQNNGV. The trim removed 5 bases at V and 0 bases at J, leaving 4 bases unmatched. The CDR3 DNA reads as TGTGCCAGCAGCCCAAGGGACAGCTCCTACGAGCAGTACTTC. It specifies CASSPRDSSYEQYF.

CDR3 in DNA: TGTGCCTGGAGTTACCGGGGGAGGCCCTACGAGCAGTACTTC. Its protein product is CAWSYRGRPYEQYF. This chain joins TRBV30 and TRBJ2-7, with D possibly matching TRBD2 (6 bases). V lost 2 bases and J lost 2, with 13 bases in between. This CDR3 has 14 amino acids. CDR1 GTSNPN and CDR2 SVGIG come from the germline V gene (reference sequence).

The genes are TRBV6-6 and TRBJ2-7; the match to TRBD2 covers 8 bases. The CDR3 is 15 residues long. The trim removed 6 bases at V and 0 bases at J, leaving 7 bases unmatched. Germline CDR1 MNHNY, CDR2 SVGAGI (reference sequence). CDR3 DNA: TGTGCCAGCAGCCTACCGGGGGGGCCCTCCTACGAGCAGTACTTC. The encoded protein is CASSLPGGPSYEQYF.

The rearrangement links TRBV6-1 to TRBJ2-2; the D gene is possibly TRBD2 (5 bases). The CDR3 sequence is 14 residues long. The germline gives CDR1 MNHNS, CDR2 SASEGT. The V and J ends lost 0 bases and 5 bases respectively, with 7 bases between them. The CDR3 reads CASSEAGGTGELFF. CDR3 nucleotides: TGTGCCAGCAGTGAAGCAGGCGGGACCGGGGAGCTGTTTTTT.

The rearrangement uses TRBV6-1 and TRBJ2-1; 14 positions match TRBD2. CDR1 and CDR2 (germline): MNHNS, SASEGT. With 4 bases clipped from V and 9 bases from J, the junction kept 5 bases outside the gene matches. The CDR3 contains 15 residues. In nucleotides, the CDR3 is TGTGCCAGCAGTGGACTAGCGGGGGGGCCTGGTGAGCAGTTCTTC. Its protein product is CASSGLAGGPGEQFF.

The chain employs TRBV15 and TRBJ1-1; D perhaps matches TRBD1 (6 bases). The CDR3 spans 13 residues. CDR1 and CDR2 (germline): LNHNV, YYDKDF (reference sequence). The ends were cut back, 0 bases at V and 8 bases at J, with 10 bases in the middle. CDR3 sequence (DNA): TGTGCCACCAGCAGAGATACAGGGAGAGAAGCTTTCTTT. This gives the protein CATSRDTGREAFF.

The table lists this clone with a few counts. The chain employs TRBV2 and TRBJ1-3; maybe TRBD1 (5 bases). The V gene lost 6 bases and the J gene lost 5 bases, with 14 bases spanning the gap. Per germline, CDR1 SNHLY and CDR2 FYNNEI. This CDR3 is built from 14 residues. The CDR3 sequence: CASRDPGLRNTIYF. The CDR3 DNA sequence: TGTGCCAGCAGAGATCCGGGACTAAGAAACACCATATATTTT.

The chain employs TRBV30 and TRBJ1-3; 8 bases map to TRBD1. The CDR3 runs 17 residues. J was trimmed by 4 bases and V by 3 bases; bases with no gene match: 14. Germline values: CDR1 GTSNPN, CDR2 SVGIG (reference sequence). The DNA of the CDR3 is TGTGCCTGGAGCCGGGACAGGACATTCCGAGGAGGAAACACCATATATTTT. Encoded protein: CAWSRDRTFRGGNTIYF.

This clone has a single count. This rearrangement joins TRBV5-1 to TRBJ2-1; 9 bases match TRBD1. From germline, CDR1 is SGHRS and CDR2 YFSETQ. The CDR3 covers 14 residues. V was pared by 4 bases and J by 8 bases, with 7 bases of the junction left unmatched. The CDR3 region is CASSARQGVHEQFF. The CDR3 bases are TGCGCCAGCAGCGCCCGACAGGGGGTCCATGAGCAGTTCTTC.

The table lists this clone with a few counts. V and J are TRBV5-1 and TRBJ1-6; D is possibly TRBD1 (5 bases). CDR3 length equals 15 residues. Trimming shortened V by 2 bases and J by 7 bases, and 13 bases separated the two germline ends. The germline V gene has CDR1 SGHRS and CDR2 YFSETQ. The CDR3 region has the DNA TGCGCCAGCAGCTTTGGGCAGGGAAGGAATTCACCCCTCCACTTT. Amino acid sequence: CASSFGQGRNSPLHF.

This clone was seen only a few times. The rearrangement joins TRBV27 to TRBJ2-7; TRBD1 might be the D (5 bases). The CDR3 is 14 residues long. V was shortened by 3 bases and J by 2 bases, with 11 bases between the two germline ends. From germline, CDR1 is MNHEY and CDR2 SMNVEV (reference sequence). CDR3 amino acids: CASSFYQGPYEQYF. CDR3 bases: TGTGCCAGCAGTTTTTACCAGGGCCCCTACGAGCAGTACTTC.

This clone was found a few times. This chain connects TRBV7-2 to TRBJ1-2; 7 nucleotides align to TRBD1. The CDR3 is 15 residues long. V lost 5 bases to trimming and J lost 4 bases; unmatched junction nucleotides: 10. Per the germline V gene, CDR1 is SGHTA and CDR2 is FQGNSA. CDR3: CASSNPGQSIYGYTF. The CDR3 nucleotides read TGTGCCAGCAGCAACCCGGGACAGTCGATCTATGGCTACACCTTC. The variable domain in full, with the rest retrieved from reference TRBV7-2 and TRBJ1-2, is GAGVSQSPSNKVTEKGKDVELRCDPISGHTALYWYRQSLGQGLEFLIYFQGNSAPDKSGLPSDRFSAERTGGSVSTLTIQRTQQEDSAVYLCASSNPGQSIYGYTFGSGTRLTVV.

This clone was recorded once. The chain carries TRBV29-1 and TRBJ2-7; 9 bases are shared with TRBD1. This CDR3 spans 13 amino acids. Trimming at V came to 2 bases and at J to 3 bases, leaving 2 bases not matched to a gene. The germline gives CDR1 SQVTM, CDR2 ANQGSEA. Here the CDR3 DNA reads TGCAGCGTTGAAACGGACAGGGGCTACGAGCAGTACTTC. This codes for CSVETDRGYEQYF.

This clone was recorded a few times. The CDR3, as DNA: TGTGCCAGCAGTGAAGCACCCCGGGGGGGCCGTTTGGAGACCCAGTACTTC. Its protein is CASSEAPRGGRLETQYF. The chain joins TRBV6-1 to TRBJ2-5, with 8 bases aligning to TRBD2. The trim removed 0 bases at V and 5 bases at J, leaving 11 bases unmatched. Germline CDR1 and CDR2: MNHNS and SASEGT. The CDR3 has 17 amino acids.

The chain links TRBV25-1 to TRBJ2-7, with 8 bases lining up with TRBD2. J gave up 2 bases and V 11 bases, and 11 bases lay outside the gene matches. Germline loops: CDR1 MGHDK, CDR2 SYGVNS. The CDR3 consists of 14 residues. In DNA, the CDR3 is TGTGCCGTTGGGGTCCGGGGGGGCACCTACGAGCAGTACTTC. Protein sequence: CAVGVRGGTYEQYF.

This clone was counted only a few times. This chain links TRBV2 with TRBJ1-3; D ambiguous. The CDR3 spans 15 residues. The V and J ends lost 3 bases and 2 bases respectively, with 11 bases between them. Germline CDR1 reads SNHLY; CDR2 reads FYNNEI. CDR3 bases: TGTGCCAGCAGTGAGACGGGGATCACTGGAAACACCATATATTTT. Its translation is CASSETGITGNTIYF.

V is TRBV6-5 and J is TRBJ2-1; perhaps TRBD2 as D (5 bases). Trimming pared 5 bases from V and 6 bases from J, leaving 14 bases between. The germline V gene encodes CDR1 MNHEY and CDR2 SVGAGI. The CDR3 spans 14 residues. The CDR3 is CASSRRSPTNEQFF. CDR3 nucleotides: TGTGCCAGCAGTAGGAGGAGCCCTACCAATGAGCAGTTCTTC.

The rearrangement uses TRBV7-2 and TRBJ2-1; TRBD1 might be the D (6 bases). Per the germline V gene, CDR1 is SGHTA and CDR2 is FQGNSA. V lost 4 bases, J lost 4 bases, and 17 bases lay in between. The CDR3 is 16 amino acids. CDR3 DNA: TGTGCCAGCAGCTCCAAGACAGGCAGGGCTTACAATGAGCAGTTCTTC. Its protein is CASSSKTGRAYNEQFF.

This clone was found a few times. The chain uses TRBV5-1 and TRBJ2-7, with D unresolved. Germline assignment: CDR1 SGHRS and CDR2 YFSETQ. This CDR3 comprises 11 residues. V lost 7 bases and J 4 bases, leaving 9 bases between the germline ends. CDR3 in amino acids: CASPIRYEQYF. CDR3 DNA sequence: TGCGCCAGCCCCATTCGGTACGAGCAGTACTTC.

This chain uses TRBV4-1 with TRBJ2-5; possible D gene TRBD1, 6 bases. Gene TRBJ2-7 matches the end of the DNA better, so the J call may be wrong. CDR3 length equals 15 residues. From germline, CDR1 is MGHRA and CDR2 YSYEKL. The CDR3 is CASSPGQSTTYEQYF. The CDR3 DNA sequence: TGCGCCAGCAGCCCTGGACAGAGTACAACCTACGAGCAGTACTTC.

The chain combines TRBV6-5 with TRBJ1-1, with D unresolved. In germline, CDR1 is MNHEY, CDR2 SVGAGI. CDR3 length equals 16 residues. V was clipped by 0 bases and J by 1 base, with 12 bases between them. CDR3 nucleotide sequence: TGTGCCAGCAGTTACTCGACTGTGGCGCGGAACACTGAAGCTTTCTTT. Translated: CASSYSTVARNTEAFF.

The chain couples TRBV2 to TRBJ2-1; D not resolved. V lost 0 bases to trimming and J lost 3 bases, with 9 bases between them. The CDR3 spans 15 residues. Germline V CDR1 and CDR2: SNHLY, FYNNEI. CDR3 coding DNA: TGTGCCAGCAGTGAAGCGCGAACAGACTACAATGAGCAGTTCTTC. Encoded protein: CASSEARTDYNEQFF.

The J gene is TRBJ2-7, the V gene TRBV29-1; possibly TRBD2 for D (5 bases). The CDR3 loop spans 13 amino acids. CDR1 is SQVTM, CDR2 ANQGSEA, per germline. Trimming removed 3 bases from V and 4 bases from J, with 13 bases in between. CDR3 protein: CSVDPVGGYEQYF. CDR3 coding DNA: TGCAGCGTTGACCCCGTGGGCGGGTACGAGCAGTACTTC.

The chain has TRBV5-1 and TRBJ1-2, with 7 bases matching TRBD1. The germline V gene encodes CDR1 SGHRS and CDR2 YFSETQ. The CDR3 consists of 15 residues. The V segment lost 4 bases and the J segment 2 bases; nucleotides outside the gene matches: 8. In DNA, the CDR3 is TGCGCCAGCAGCCCCGGGGACAGCCGAAACTATGGCTACACCTTC. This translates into CASSPGDSRNYGYTF.

As DNA, the CDR3 is TGTGCCAGCAGCCTCTTTCAGGGGGTTAATGAAAAACTGTTTTTT. Protein sequence: CASSLFQGVNEKLFF. The rearrangement links TRBV7-8 to TRBJ1-4, with 7 nucleotides matching TRBD1. From germline, CDR1 is SGHVS and CDR2 FQNEAQ. The CDR3 runs to 15 residues. J was trimmed by 4 bases and V by 5 bases; bases with no gene match: 7.

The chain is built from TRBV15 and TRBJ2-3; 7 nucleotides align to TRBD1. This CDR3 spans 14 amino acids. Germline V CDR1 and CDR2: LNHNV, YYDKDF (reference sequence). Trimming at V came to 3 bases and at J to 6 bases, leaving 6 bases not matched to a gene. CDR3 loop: CATSRDRRTDTQYF. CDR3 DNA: TGTGCCACCAGCAGGGACAGGAGGACTGATACGCAGTATTTT.

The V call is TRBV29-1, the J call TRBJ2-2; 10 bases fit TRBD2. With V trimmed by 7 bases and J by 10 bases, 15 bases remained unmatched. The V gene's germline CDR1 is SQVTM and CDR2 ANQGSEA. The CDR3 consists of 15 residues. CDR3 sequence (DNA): TGCAGCGCCCTTCTAGCGGGGGCCCGACATGAGGAGCTGTTTTTT. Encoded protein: CSALLAGARHEELFF.

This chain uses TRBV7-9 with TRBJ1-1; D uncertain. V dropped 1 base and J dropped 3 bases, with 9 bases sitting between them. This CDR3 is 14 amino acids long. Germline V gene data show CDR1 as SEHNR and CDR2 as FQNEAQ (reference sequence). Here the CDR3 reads CASSLVGQHTEAFF. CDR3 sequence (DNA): TGTGCCAGCAGCTTAGTTGGGCAGCACACTGAAGCTTTCTTT.